This note documents a single T cell receptor (beta chain) sequence. These data are taken from a study of blood T cell repertoires in COVID-19. V was shortened by 6 bases and J by 2 bases, with 12 bases between the two germline ends. Germline CDR1 is MNHEY and CDR2 is SMNVEV (reference sequence). CDR3 size: 14 residues. Clones were sequenced by immunoSEQ multiplex PCR, and TCRdb holds only the in-frame ones, with some missing. The table records 110,000 to 150,000 clones, almost 90% of them present only once. The chain combines TRBV27 with TRBJ2-3; tentative D call: TRBD1 (5 bases). This TCR came from a man aged 45-65 years with active or convalescent COVID-19. The sequencing sample was made of peripheral blood. This CDR3 is CASRRTPTTDTQYF. CDR3 bases: TGTGCCAGCAGACGGACACCAACCACAGATACGCAGTATTTT.